What follows describes a single TCR beta chain. Its target is not known. This specimen belongs to a study of graft-versus-host responses after intestinal transplantation. At the level of the study: All recipients got anti-thymocyte globulin induction, then tacrolimus and steroids for approximately 3 years.

Some clones are missing from TCRdb's copy, which holds only in-frame ones; the method was immunoSEQ multiplex PCR. This sample has around 110,000 clones, with approximately 90% found just once. V was pared by 0 bases and J by 8 bases, with 9 bases of the junction left unmatched. CDR1 is KGHSH, CDR2 LQKENI, per germline. This CDR3 comprises 15 residues. This TCR derives from a human donor who received an intestinal transplant. The sequencing here drew on unstimulated CD4+ T cells sorted from spleen or lymph node cells, taken before intestinal transplant. The chain carries TRBV18 and TRBJ1-2; TRBD1 aligns across 7 bases. The CDR3 DNA sequence: TGTGCCAGCTCACCACCGTCGACAGGGTCGCGGGGCTACACCTTC. Amino acids: CASSPPSTGSRGYTF.